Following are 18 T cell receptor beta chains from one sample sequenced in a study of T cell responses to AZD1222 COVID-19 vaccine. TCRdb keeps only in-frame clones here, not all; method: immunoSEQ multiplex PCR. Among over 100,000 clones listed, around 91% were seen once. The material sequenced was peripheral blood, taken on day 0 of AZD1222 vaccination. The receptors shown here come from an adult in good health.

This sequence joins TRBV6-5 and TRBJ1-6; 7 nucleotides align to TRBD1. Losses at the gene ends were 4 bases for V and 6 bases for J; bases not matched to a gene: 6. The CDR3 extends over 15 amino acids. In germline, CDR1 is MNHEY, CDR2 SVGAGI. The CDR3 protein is CASSFTGDSNSPLHF. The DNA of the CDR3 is TGTGCCAGCAGTTTCACAGGGGATTCTAATTCACCCCTCCACTTT.

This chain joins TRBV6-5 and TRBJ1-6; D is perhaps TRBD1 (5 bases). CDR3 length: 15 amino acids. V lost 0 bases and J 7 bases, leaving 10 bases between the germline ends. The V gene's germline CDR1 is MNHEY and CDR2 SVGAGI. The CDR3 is CASSYSSGGNSPLHF. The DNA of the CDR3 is TGTGCCAGCAGTTACTCATCGGGGGGAAATTCACCCCTCCACTTT.

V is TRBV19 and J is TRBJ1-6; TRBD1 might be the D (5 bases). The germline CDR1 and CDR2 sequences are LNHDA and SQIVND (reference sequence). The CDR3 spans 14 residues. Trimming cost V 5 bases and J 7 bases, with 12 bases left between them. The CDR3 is CASSHSRENSPLHF. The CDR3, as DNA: TGTGCCAGTAGTCATTCCAGGGAGAATTCACCCCTCCACTTT.

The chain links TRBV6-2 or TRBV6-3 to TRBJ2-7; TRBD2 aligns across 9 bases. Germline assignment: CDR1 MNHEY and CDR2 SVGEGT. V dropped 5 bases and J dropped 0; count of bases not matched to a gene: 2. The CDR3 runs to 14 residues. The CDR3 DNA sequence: TGTGCCAGCAGTGGACTAGCGAGCTCCTACGAGCAGTACTTC. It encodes CASSGLASSYEQYF.

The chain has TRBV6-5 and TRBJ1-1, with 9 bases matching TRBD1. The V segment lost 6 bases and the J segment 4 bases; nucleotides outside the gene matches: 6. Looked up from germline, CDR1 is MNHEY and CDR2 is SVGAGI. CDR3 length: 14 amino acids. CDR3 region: CASRRDRAGTEAFF. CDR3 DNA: TGTGCCAGCAGACGGGACAGGGCGGGCACTGAAGCTTTCTTT.

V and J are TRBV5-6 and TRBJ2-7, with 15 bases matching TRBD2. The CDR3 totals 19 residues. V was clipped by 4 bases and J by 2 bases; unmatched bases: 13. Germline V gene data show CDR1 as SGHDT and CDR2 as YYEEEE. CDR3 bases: TGTGCCAGCAGCCCGGGACTAGCGGGAGGAAACACAAACCCCTACGAGCAGTACGTC. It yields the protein CASSPGLAGGNTNPYEQYV.

The CDR3 nucleotides are TGCGCCAGCAGGACAGGGAACACCGGGGAGCTGTTTTTT. Protein product: CASRTGNTGELFF. The V gene is TRBV5-1, the J gene TRBJ2-2, with D perhaps matching TRBD1 (6 bases). The ends were cut back, 5 bases at V and 1 base at J, with 6 bases in the middle. The CDR3 is made up of 13 amino acids. The germline V gene encodes CDR1 SGHRS and CDR2 YFSETQ.

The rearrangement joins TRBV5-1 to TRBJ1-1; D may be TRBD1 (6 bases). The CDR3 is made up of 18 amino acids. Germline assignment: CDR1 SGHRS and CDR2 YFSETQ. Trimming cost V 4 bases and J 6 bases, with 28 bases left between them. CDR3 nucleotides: TGCGCCAGCAGCATCCAGGGGCAGGGGTCGCATCTTGGGGCTGAAGCTTTCTTT. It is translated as CASSIQGQGSHLGAEAFF.

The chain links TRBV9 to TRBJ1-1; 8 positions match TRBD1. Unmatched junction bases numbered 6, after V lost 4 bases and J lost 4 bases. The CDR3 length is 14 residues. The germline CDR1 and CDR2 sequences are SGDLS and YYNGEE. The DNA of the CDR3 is TGTGCCAGCAGCTCCCAGGGGGCCGGCACTGAAGCTTTCTTT. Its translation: CASSSQGAGTEAFF.

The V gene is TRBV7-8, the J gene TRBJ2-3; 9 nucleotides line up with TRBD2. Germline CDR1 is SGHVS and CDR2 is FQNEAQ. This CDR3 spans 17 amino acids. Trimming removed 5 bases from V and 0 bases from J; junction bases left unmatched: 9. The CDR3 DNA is TGTGCCAGCAGCCCCCGGGGGGGACTAGCAAGCACAGATACGCAGTATTTT. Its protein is CASSPRGGLASTDTQYF.

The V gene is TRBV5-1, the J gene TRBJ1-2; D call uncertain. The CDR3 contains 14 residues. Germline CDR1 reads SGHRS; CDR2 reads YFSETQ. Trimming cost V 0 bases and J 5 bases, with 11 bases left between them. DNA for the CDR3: TGCGCCAGCAGCTTGGCGGGGTCGGGATATGGCTACACCTTC. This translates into CASSLAGSGYGYTF.

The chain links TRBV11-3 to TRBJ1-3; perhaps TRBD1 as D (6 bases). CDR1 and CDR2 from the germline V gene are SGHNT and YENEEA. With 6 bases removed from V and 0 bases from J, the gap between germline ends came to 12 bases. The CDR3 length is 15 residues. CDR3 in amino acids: CASRKTGSSGNTIYF. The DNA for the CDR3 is TGTGCCAGCAGAAAAACAGGGAGCTCTGGAAACACCATATATTTT.

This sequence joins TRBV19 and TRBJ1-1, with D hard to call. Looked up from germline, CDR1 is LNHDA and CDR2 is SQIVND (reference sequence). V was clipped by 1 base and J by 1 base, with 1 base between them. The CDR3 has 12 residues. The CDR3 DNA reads TGTGCCAGTAGTATAGGGAACACTGAAGCTTTCTTT. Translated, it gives CASSIGNTEAFF.

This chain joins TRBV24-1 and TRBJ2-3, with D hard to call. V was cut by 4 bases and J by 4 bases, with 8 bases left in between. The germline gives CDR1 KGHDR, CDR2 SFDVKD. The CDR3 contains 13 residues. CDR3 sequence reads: CATSEATPDTQYF. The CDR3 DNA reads TGTGCCACCAGTGAGGCCACGCCAGATACGCAGTATTTT.

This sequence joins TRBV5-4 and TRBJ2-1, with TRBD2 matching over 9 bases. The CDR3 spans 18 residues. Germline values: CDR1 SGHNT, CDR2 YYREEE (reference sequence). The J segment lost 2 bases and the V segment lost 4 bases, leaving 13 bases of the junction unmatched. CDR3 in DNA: TGTGCCAGCAGCCGGGGCCTGGTGGGCGGGAGGGCCTACAATGAGCAGTTCTTC. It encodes CASSRGLVGGRAYNEQFF.

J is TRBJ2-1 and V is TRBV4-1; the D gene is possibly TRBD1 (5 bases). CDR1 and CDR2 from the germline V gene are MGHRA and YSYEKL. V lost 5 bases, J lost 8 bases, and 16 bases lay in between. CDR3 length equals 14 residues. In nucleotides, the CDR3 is TGCGCCAGCAGCGGCTTTTGGGGCTCCGATGAGCAGTTCTTC. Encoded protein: CASSGFWGSDEQFF.

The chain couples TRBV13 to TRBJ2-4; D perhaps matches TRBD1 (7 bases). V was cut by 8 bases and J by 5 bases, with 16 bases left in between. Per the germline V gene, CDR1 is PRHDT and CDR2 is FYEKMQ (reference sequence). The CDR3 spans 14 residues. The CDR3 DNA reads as TGTGCCAGCCAGGGGGGCCGGGGAGAAAACATTCAGTACTTC. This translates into CASQGGRGENIQYF.

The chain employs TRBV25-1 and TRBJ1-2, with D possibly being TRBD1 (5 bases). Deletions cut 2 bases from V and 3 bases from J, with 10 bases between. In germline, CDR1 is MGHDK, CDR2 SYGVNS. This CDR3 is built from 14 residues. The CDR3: CASSEAGWYYGYTF. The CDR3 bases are TGTGCCAGCAGTGAAGCAGGGTGGTACTATGGCTACACCTTC.